The 11 T cell receptor beta chains reported below all come from one sample, sequenced in a study of response to subunit inactivated influenza vaccine. TCRdb independently ran MiXCR on the RT-PCR reads; one entry per CDR3 protein. Seen here are about 300,000 distinct CDR3 sequences, 20% to 25% observed once, and the top ten hold about 9.4%. The sequences come from PBMCs from blood, collected less than 22 months after vaccination. These receptors were taken from a man between 50 and 69 years old who received an inactivated influenza vaccine.

There are a few counts of this clonotype. The chain combines TRBV20-1 with TRBJ1-5; D is perhaps TRBD1 (6 bases). The CDR3 is made up of 16 amino acids. In germline, CDR1 is DFQATT, CDR2 SNEGSKA (reference sequence). V gave up 0 bases and J gave up 7 bases, with 19 bases separating them. CDR3 DNA sequence: TGCAGTGCTAGAGATCCGGGCAGGGGATTAGGGCAGCCCCAGCATTTT. Translated: CSARDPGRGLGQPQHF.

This clonotype was detected only a few times. V is TRBV4-1 and J is TRBJ1-2; D is perhaps TRBD1 (6 bases). The CDR3 has 15 residues. V shed 4 bases and J shed 1 base, with 13 bases lying between them. The germline V gene has CDR1 MGHRA and CDR2 YSYEKL. DNA for the CDR3: TGCGCCAGCAGCCTCAGGGACAACCTTAACTATGGCTACACCTTC. Translating gives CASSLRDNLNYGYTF.

J is TRBJ2-7 and V is TRBV30; 10 bases are a match to TRBD1. Trimming took 5 bases from V and 4 from J; bases not matched to a gene: 17. From germline, CDR1 is GTSNPN and CDR2 SVGIG (reference sequence). The CDR3 contains 17 residues. Written as DNA, the CDR3 is TGTGCCTGGGAGGGACCATTGGGACAGGGGAAAGGGTACGAGCAGTACTTC. Translation gives CAWEGPLGQGKGYEQYF.

The chain employs TRBV28 and TRBJ2-1; 11 bases agree with TRBD2. The CDR3 spans 17 residues. Germline CDR1 reads MDHEN; CDR2 reads SYDVKM. J lost 2 bases, V lost 4 bases, and 7 bases had no gene match. CDR3 amino acids: CASSSGTSGPTYNEQFF. CDR3 coding DNA: TGTGCCAGCAGTTCCGGGACTAGCGGACCCACCTACAATGAGCAGTTCTTC.

This clonotype was picked up a small number of times. This chain uses TRBV4-3 with TRBJ1-6; possibly TRBD1 for D (6 bases). The length of the CDR3 is 18 residues. CDR1 is LGHNA and CDR2 is YSLEER in the germline V gene. Trimming left V 0 bases short and J 0 bases short, with 12 bases between. CDR3: CASSQDAQGSSYNSPLHF. The CDR3 DNA reads as TGCGCCAGCAGCCAAGATGCACAGGGAAGCTCCTATAATTCACCCCTCCACTTT.

This clonotype appeared a few times. The chain combines TRBV28 with TRBJ1-4, with 8 bases that match TRBD1. V was clipped by 5 bases and J by 7 bases; unmatched bases: 6. This CDR3 has 14 amino acids. Germline CDR1 MDHEN, CDR2 SYDVKM. CDR3 DNA sequence: TGTGCCAGCAGTCACGACAGGGGCTTTGAAAAACTGTTTTTT. Encoded protein: CASSHDRGFEKLFF.

This clonotype was counted only a few times. This chain joins TRBV7-9 and TRBJ1-4; D gene unclear. This CDR3 has 15 residues. Trimming removed 1 base from V and 4 bases from J, with 10 bases in between. Per germline, CDR1 SEHNR and CDR2 FQNEAQ (reference sequence). Here the CDR3 reads CASSLGLPDNEKLFF. The CDR3 region has the DNA TGTGCCAGCAGCTTAGGGTTGCCAGATAATGAAAAACTGTTTTTT.

Only a few counts were recorded for this clonotype. The V and J genes are TRBV4-1 and TRBJ2-2; D is perhaps TRBD1 (5 bases). Germline assignment: CDR1 MGHRA and CDR2 YSYEKL. V was trimmed by 3 bases and J by 0 bases, leaving 8 bases between them. The CDR3 is 15 amino acids. The CDR3 reads CASSQQTANTGELFF. CDR3 DNA sequence: TGCGCCAGCAGCCAGCAGACAGCGAACACCGGGGAGCTGTTTTTT.

In its sample, this clonotype was seen many times. This chain connects TRBV5-6 to TRBJ1-1; TRBD1 matches 11 bases. Germline V gene sequence: CDR1 SGHDT, CDR2 YYEEEE. The CDR3 extends over 15 amino acids. J lost 5 bases, V lost 5 bases, and 8 bases had no gene match. In DNA, the CDR3 is TGTGCCAGCAGGGAAACCGGGACAGGGGGAACTGAAGCTTTCTTT. It translates to CASRETGTGGTEAFF.

The chain recombines TRBV28 with TRBJ2-7, with D perhaps TRBD1 (7 bases). From germline, CDR1 is MDHEN and CDR2 SYDVKM. Trimming stripped 5 bases from V and 1 base from J, with 18 bases between. The CDR3 is 16 residues long. CDR3 bases: TGTGCCAGCAGTAACCTACGGAGGGGGCGTTCCTACGAGCAGTACTTC. It is translated as CASSNLRRGRSYEQYF.

This CDR3 is CASSQASGGWTDTQYF. The CDR3 DNA follows: TGTGCCAGCAGCCAGGCTAGCGGGGGGTGGACAGATACGCAGTATTTT. The chain couples TRBV3-1 to TRBJ2-3, with 11 bases identical to TRBD2. CDR1 and CDR2 from the germline V gene are LGHDT and YNNKEL (reference sequence). The V segment lost 3 bases and the J segment 3 bases; nucleotides outside the gene matches: 5. CDR3 length: 16 amino acids.